The 7 T cell receptor beta chains listed next were all sequenced from one sample in a study of blood T cells in healthy people across ages. Together with a sample-barcoded 5' primer, a J-beta primer mix was included in a second PCR lasting about 7 to 12 cycles. TCRdb re-called the 5' RACE reads with MiXCR, one entry per CDR3 protein. This sample has around 780,000 distinct CDR3 sequences, with more than 55% found just once. Material: blood. The receptors stem from a man in his forties in good health.

This chain joins TRBV9 and TRBJ2-1, with TRBD1 identical over 11 bases. With V trimmed by 3 bases and J by 1 base, 9 bases remained unmatched. CDR1 and CDR2 from the germline V gene are SGDLS and YYNGEE. CDR3 length: 18 amino acids. Here the CDR3 DNA reads TGTGCCAGCAGCGCCGGGGGGGACAGGGGGTGGTCCTACAATGAGCAGTTCTTC. Amino acids: CASSAGGDRGWSYNEQFF.

This chain links TRBV29-1 with TRBJ2-7; perhaps D is TRBD1 or TRBD2 (5 bases each). Germline values: CDR1 SQVTM, CDR2 ANQGSEA. CDR3 length: 12 residues. V was pared by 5 bases and J by 3 bases, with 11 bases between. The CDR3 loop reads CSVTEGRYEQYF. The CDR3 region has the DNA TGCAGCGTTACAGAGGGACGCTACGAGCAGTACTTC.

There are many counts of this clonotype. The chain carries TRBV7-3 and TRBJ2-1; TRBD2 agrees at 8 bases. The CDR3 contains 15 residues. Unmatched junction bases numbered 7, after V lost 3 bases and J lost 6 bases. CDR1 is SGHTA, CDR2 FQGTGA, per germline. The CDR3 region is CASSFVSGSINEQFF. The DNA for the CDR3 is TGTGCCAGCAGCTTTGTGAGCGGGAGTATCAATGAGCAGTTCTTC.

This chain joins TRBV5-1 and TRBJ2-7; 7 nucleotides match TRBD2. The CDR3 is made up of 16 amino acids. From germline, CDR1 is SGHRS and CDR2 YFSETQ. V lost 1 base and J lost 0; bases outside the gene matches: 7. CDR3 sequence (DNA): TGCGCCAGCAGCTTGAAGGTACGGGAGGACTCCTACGAGCAGTACTTC. Its translation: CASSLKVREDSYEQYF.

This clonotype was detected only a few times. The chain joins TRBV7-9 to TRBJ2-1, with TRBD2 matching 11 bases. V was clipped by 4 bases and J by 0 bases; unmatched bases: 8. This CDR3 has 18 amino acids. Germline V gives CDR1 SEHNR, CDR2 FQNEAQ (reference sequence). The CDR3 sequence is CASSSGLAGPSSYNEQFF. The CDR3 DNA reads TGTGCCAGCAGCTCAGGACTAGCGGGCCCGAGCTCCTACAATGAGCAGTTCTTC.

The chain employs TRBV6-5 and TRBJ2-2, with D tentatively TRBD1 (5 bases). CDR1 MNHEY and CDR2 SVGAGI come from the germline V gene. Trimming took off 0 bases at V and 2 bases at J, with 10 bases between the two ends. The CDR3 contains 16 residues. The CDR3 region has the DNA TGTGCCAGCAGTTACTCGAGCACAGGAAACACCGGGGAGCTGTTTTTT. Translated: CASSYSSTGNTGELFF.

The table lists this clonotype with a few counts. At one of its ends the junction is not consistent with the germline gene, which may arise from a read error. The chain recombines TRBV20-1 with TRBJ2-7; D gene ambiguous. Germline CDR1 DFQATT, CDR2 SNEGSKA (reference sequence). The CDR3 sequence is 12 residues long. The CDR3 here is CSARSVSHEQYF. DNA for the CDR3: TGCAGTGCAAGGTCAGTCTCCCACGAGCAGTACTTC.